These 10 T cell receptor beta chains came from one sample sequenced in a study of blood T cell repertoires in COVID-19 (dated by TCRdb to 2020 to 2022). Preparation of the library involved the immunoSEQ multiplex PCR assay. TCRdb mirrors the immuneACCESS table, restricted to in-frame sequences. Some clones are absent from its copies; in checked studies, under half trace to an unresolved V gene, and the reason for the others is unknown. Counted in this sample were about 97,000 clones; 87% of them appeared once. The ten largest make up more than 5% of the sample. The sequenced sample consisted of peripheral blood. These receptors originate from a woman aged 45-59 years with COVID-19, enrolled during active disease.

This rearrangement joins TRBV11-2 to TRBJ1-3; D is undetermined. V gave up 6 bases and J gave up 2 bases, with 14 bases separating them. Germline V gene sequence: CDR1 SGHAT, CDR2 FQNNGV. This CDR3 comprises 15 residues. The CDR3 region has the DNA TGTGCCAGCAGACGACCGGGGAGACCTGGAAACACCATATATTTT. Translated: CASRRPGRPGNTIYF. Variable domain in full (rest from reference TRBV11-2 and TRBJ1-3): EAGVAQSPRYKIIEKRQSVAFWCNPISGHATLYWYQQILGQGPKLLIQFQNNGVVDDSQLPKDRFSAERLKGVDSTLKIQPAKLEDSAVYLCASRRPGRPGNTIYFGEGSWLTVV.

The genes are TRBV5-1 and TRBJ1-6, with 7 bases lining up with TRBD1. The V gene's germline CDR1 is SGHRS and CDR2 YFSETQ. The CDR3 has 14 amino acids. J gave up 8 bases and V 5 bases, and 7 bases lay outside the gene matches. CDR3 in DNA: TGCGCCAGCAGGCCCGGGACAGTAGATTCACCCCTCCACTTT. It codes for CASRPGTVDSPLHF.

V gene TRBV3-1 (or the pseudogene TRBV3-2) combines with J gene TRBJ1-1, with D possibly being TRBD1 (5 bases). The germline V and J ends were trimmed by 6 bases and 4 bases, with 15 bases remaining between them. From germline, CDR1 is LGHDT and CDR2 YNNKEL (reference sequence). The CDR3 is 14 amino acids. The CDR3 protein is CASRLTGGSTEAFF. The CDR3, as DNA: TGTGCCAGCAGGCTTACCGGGGGTTCCACTGAAGCTTTCTTT.

The rearrangement joins TRBV10-2 to TRBJ1-1; D is undetermined. This CDR3 is 13 amino acids long. Germline CDR1 reads WSHSY; CDR2 reads SAAADI. V lost 7 bases and J lost 2, with 11 bases in between. The CDR3 sequence: CASKVGVNTEAFF. CDR3 DNA: TGCGCCAGCAAGGTCGGGGTCAACACTGAAGCTTTCTTT.

A word on this clone: A read error may produce the germline difference seen at one junction end. The V gene is TRBV7-7, the J gene TRBJ2-6; maybe TRBD1 (5 bases). The CDR3 extends over 15 amino acids. Germline V lookup: CDR1 SSHAT, CDR2 FNYEAQ (reference sequence). Written as DNA, the CDR3 is TGTGCTAGCAGCTTAGGGGCGCCTGGGGCCAACGTCCTGACTTTC. It translates to CASSLGAPGANVLTF. Complete variable domain (other parts from reference TRBV7-7 and TRBJ2-6): GAGVSQSPRYKVTKRGQDVTLRCDPISSHATLYWYQQALGQGPEFLTYFNYEAQPDKSGLPSDRFSAERPEGSISTLTIQRTEQRDSAMYRCASSLGAPGANVLTFGAGSRLTVL.

The rearrangement links TRBV5-6 to TRBJ2-7; 9 bases map to TRBD2. Trimming at V came to 0 bases and at J to 4 bases, leaving 11 bases not matched to a gene. The CDR3 has 17 residues. Germline V gives CDR1 SGHDT, CDR2 YYEEEE. The CDR3 region is CASSLEGRAGGRYEQYF. In DNA, the CDR3 is TGTGCCAGCAGCTTGGAGGGGCGAGCGGGGGGACGATACGAGCAGTACTTC.

The chain couples TRBV12-5 to TRBJ1-1, with D perhaps TRBD1 (5 bases). V was cut by 5 bases and J by 1 base, with 11 bases left in between. The germline gives CDR1 LGHNT, CDR2 FRNRAP. The CDR3 has 14 residues. CDR3 nucleotides: TGTGCTAGTGGTGCAAGGGGAACGAACACTGAAGCTTTCTTT. Encoded protein: CASGARGTNTEAFF.

The CDR3 region is CASRTDSRANTGELFF. CDR3 DNA sequence: TGTGCCAGCAGAACGGACAGTCGAGCGAACACCGGGGAGCTGTTTTTT. This rearrangement joins TRBV5-6 to TRBJ2-2; D possibly corresponds to TRBD1 (6 bases). This CDR3 region has 16 residues. Trimming took 5 bases from V and 0 from J, leaving 14 bases between them. Germline V gene data show CDR1 as SGHDT and CDR2 as YYEEEE.

The chain couples TRBV6-2 or TRBV6-3 to TRBJ2-1; TRBD2 matches 9 bases. The CDR3 has 14 amino acids. Germline values: CDR1 MNHEY, CDR2 SVGEGT. Trimming took 6 bases from V and 6 from J; bases not matched to a gene: 6. CDR3 DNA sequence: TGTGCCAGCAGCCCAGCGGGGGGCCTCAATGAGCAGTTCTTC. Its protein is CASSPAGGLNEQFF.

This sequence joins TRBV14 and TRBJ2-5; 9 bases fit TRBD2. CDR1 is SGHDN, CDR2 FVKESK, per germline. V trimming: 4 bases; J trimming: 5 bases; junction bases outside the gene matches: 8. This CDR3 region has 15 residues. CDR3 sequence (DNA): TGTGCCAGCAGCCCGGTCAGCGGGGGGAGGGAGACCCAGTACTTC. Amino acid sequence: CASSPVSGGRETQYF. The full variable domain, with the rest looked up from reference TRBV14 and TRBJ2-5, is EAGVTQFPSHSVIEKGQTVTLRCDPISGHDNLYWYRRVMGKEIKFLLHFVKESKQDESGMPNNRFLAERTGGTYSTLKVQPAELEDSGVYFCASSPVSGGRETQYFGPGTRLLVL.